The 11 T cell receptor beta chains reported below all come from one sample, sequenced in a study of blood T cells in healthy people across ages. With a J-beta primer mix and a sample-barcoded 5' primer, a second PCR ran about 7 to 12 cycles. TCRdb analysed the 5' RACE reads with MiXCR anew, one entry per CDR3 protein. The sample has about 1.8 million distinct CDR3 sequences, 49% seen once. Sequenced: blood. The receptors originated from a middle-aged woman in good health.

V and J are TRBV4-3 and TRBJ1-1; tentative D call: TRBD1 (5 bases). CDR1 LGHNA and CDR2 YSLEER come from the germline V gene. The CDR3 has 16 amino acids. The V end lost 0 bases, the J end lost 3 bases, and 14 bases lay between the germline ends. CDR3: CASSQDVAGGDTEAFF. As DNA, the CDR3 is TGCGCCAGCAGCCAAGATGTCGCGGGGGGAGACACTGAAGCTTTCTTT.

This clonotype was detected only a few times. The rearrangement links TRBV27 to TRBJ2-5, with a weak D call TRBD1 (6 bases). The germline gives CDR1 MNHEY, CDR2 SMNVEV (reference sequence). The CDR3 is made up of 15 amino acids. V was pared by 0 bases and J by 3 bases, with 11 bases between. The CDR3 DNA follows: TGTGCCAGCAGTTTATCGGCAGGGGAAAAAGAGACCCAGTACTTC. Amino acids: CASSLSAGEKETQYF.

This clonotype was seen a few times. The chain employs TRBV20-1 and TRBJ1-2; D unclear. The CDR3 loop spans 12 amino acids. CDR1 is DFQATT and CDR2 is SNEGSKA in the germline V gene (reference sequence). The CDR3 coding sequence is TGCACCCCCGAAGGCACAGCGGGAGGCTACACCTTC. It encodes CTPEGTAGGYTF.

As DNA, the CDR3 is TGCAGTGCTGAGGGACAGGGGATTAATCAGCCCCAGCATTTT. Translated, it gives CSAEGQGINQPQHF. The chain combines TRBV20-1 with TRBJ1-5; 10 positions agree with TRBD1. J was trimmed by 4 bases and V by 5 bases; bases with no gene match: 5. CDR1 and CDR2 (germline): DFQATT, SNEGSKA (reference sequence). The CDR3 consists of 14 residues.

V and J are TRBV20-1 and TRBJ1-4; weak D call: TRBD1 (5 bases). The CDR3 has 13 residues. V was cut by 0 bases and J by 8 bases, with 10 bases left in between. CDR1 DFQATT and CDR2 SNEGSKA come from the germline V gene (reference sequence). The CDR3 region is CSARDSKGEKLFF. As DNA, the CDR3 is TGCAGTGCTAGAGATAGCAAGGGGGAAAAACTGTTTTTT.

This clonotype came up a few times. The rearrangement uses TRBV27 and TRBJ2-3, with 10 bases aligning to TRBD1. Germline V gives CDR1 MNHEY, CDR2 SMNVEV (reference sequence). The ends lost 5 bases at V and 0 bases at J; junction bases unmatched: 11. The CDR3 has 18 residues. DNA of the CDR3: TGTGCCAGCAGTACTGACAGGGGGCGGGCCCGTAGCACAGATACGCAGTATTTT. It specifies CASSTDRGRARSTDTQYF.

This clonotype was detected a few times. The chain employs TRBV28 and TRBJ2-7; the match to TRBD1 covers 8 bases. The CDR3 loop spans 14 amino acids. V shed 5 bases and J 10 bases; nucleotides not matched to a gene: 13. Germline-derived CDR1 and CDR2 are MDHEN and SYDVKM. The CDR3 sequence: CASSPKDRGKGQYF. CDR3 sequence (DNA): TGTGCCAGCAGTCCAAAAGACAGGGGTAAGGGACAGTACTTC.

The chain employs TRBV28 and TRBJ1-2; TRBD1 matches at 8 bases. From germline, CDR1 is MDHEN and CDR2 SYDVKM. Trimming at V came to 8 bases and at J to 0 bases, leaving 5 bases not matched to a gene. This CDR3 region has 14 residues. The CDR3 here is CASFNRGSNYGYTF. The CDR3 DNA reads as TGTGCCAGCTTTAACAGGGGGTCTAACTATGGCTACACCTTC.

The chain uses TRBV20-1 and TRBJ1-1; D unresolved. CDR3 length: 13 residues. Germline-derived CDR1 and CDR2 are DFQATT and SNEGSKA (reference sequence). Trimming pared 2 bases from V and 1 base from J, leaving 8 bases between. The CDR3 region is CSARNLRNTEAFF. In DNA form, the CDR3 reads TGCAGTGCTAGAAATCTACGGAACACTGAAGCTTTCTTT.

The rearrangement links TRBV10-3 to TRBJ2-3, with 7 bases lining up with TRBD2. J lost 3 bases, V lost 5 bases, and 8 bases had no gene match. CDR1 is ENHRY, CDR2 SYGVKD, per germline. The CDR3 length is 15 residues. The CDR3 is CAISKEASGTDTQYF. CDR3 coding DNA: TGTGCCATCAGTAAAGAGGCTAGCGGAACAGATACGCAGTATTTT.

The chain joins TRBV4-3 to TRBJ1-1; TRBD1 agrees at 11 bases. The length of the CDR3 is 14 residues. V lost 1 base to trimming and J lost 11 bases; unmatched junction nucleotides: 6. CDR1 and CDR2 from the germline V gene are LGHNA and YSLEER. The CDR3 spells CASSQGTGGANAFF. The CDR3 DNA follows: TGCGCCAGCAGCCAAGGGACAGGGGGCGCAAATGCTTTCTTT.